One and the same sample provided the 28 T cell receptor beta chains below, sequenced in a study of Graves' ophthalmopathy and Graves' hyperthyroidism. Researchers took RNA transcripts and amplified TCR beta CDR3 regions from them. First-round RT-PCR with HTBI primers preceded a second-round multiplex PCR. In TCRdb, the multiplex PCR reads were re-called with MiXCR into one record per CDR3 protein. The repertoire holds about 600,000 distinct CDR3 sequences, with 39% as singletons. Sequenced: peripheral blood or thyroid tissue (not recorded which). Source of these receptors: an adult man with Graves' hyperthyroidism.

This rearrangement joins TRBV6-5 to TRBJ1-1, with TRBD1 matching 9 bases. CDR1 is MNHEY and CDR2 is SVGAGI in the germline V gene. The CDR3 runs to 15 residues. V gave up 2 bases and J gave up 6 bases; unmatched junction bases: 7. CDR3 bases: TGTGCCAGCAGTTACCTCGGGACAGGGTTTTCTGAAGCTTTCTTT. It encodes CASSYLGTGFSEAFF.

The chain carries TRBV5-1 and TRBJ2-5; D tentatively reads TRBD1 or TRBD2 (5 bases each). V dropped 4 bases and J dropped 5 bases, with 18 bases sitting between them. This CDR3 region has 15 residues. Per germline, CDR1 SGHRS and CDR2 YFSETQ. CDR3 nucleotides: TGCGCCAGCAGCCTTGGGACGGATCCTCGGGAGACCCAGTACTTC. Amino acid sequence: CASSLGTDPRETQYF.

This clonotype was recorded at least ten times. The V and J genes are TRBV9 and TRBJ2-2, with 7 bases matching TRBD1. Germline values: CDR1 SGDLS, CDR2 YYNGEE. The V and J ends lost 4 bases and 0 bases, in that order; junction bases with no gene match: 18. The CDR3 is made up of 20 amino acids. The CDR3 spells CASSQPYGQVAVTNTGELFF. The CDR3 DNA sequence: TGTGCCAGCAGCCAACCATATGGACAGGTTGCCGTGACGAACACCGGGGAGCTGTTTTTT.

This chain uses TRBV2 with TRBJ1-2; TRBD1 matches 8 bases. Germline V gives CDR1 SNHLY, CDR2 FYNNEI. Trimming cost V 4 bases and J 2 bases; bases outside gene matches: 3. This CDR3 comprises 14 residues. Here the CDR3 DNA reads TGTGCCAGCAGTGGGACAGGGTACAACTATGGCTACACCTTC. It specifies CASSGTGYNYGYTF.

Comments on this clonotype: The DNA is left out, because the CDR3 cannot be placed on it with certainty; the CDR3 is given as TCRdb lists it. The CDR3 loop is CASSVGTGTGSGNTF. The chain is built from TRBV9 and TRBJ1-2; TRBD1 is the table's D call and was not checked against the DNA. The germline gives CDR1 SGDLS, CDR2 YYNGEE. From its first to its last residue, the CDR3 has 15 amino acids.

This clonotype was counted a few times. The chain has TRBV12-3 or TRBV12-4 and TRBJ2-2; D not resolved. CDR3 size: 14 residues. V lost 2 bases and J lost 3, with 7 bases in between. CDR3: CASSLNGDTGELFF. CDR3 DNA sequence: TGTGCCAGCAGTTTAAATGGGGACACCGGGGAGCTGTTTTTT.

The CDR3 loop reads CASSADQNTEAFF. CDR3 DNA: TGTGCCAGCAGCGCAGACCAAAACACTGAAGCTTTCTTT. The chain recombines TRBV9 with TRBJ1-1; D gene ambiguous. V lost 3 bases and J lost 2, with 8 bases in between. The CDR3 runs to 13 residues. The germline gives CDR1 SGDLS, CDR2 YYNGEE.

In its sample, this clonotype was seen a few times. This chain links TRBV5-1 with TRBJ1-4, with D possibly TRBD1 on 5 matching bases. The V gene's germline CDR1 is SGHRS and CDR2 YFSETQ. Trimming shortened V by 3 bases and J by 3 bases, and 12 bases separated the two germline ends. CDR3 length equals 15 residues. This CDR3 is CASSSPGGANEKLFF. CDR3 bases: TGCGCCAGCAGCTCTCCGGGAGGGGCTAATGAAAAACTGTTTTTT. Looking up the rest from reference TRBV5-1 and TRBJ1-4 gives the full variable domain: KAGVTQTPRYLIKTRGQQVTLSCSPISGHRSVSWYQQTPGQGLQFLFEYFSETQRNKGNFPGRFSGRQFSNSRSEMNVSTLELGDSALYLCASSSPGGANEKLFFGSGTQLSVL.

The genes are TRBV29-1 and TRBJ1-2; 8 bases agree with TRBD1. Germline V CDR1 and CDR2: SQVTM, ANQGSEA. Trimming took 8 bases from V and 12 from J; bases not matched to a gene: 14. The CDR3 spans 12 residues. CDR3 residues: CSSRTGRGGHTF. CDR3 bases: TGCAGCTCGAGGACAGGGCGAGGTGGACACACCTTC.

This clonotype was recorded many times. DNA for the CDR3: TGTGCCAGTAGTATGGGACAGGCCTCCTACGAGCAGTACTTC. Translated: CASSMGQASYEQYF. The chain links TRBV19 to TRBJ2-7; 8 bases match TRBD1. Germline CDR1 is LNHDA and CDR2 is SQIVND (reference sequence). V lost 3 bases and J lost 0; bases outside the gene matches: 1. There are 14 residues in the CDR3.

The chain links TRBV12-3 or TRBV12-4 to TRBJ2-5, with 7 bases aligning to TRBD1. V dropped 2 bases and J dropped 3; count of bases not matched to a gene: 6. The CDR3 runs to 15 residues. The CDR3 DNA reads TGTGCCAGCAGTTTAACCGGGACAGCCGAAGAGACCCAGTACTTC. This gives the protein CASSLTGTAEETQYF.

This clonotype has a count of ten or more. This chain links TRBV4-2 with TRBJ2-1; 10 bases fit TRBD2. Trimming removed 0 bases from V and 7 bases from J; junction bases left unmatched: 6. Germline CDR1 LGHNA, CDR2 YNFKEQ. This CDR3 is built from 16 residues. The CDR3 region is CASSQELAGVGNEQFF. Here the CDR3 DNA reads TGTGCCAGCAGCCAAGAGCTAGCGGGAGTCGGGAATGAGCAGTTCTTC.

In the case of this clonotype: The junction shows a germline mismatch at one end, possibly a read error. The CDR3 nucleotides read TGTGCCAGCAGCCCCGGGACAGGGTGGGATGAGCAGTTCTTT. It is translated as CASSPGTGWDEQFF. The rearrangement joins TRBV7-2 to TRBJ2-2, with 9 bases fitting TRBD1. In germline, CDR1 is SGHTA, CDR2 FQGNSA. The CDR3 covers 14 residues.

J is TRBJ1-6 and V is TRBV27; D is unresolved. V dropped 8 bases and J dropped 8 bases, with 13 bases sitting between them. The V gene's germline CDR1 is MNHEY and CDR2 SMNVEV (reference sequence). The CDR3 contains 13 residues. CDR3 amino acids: CASGAYSDSPLHF. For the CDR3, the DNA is TGTGCCAGCGGAGCTTACTCGGATTCACCCCTCCACTTT.

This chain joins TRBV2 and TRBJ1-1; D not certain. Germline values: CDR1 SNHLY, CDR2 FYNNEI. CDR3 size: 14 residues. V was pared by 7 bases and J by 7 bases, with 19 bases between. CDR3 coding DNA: TGTGCCAGCATACTAGCGGGAGGGCACATTGAAGCTTTCTTT. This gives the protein CASILAGGHIEAFF.

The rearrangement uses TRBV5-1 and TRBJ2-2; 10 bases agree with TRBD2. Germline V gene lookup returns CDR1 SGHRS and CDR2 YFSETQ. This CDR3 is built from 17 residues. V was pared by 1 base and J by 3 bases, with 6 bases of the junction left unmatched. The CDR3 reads CASSLSRAGGDTGELFF. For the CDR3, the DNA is TGCGCCAGCAGCTTGTCACGAGCGGGGGGGGACACCGGGGAGCTGTTTTTT.

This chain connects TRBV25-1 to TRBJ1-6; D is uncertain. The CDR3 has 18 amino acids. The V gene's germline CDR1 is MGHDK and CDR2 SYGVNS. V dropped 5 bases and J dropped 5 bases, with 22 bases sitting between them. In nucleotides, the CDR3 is TGTGCCAGCAGTATTATGACCGGGCCCCGATTAAATAATTCACCCCTCCACTTT. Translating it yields CASSIMTGPRLNNSPLHF.

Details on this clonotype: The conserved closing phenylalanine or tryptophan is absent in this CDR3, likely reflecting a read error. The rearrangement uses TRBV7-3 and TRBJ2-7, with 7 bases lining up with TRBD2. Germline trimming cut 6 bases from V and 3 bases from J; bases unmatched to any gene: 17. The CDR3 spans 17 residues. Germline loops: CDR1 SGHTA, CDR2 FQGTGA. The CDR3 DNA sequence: TGTGCCAGCAGTTCTACCCATCCGGGGACTACCCACTACGAGCAGTACCTC. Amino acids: CASSSTHPGTTHYEQYL.

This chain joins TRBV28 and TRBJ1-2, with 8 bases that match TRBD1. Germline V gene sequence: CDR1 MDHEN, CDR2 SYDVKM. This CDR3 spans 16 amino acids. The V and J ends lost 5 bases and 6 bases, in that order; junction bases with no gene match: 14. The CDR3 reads CASSPRQGYSTDGYTF. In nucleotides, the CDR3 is TGTGCCAGCAGTCCGCGACAGGGGTATTCGACGGATGGCTACACCTTC.

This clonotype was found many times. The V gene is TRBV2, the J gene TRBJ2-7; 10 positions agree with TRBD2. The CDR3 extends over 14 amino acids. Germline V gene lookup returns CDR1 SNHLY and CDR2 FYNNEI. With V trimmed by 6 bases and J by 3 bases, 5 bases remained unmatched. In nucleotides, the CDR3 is TGTGCCAGCAGCGTTACTAGCGGGGACTACGAGCAGTACTTC. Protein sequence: CASSVTSGDYEQYF.

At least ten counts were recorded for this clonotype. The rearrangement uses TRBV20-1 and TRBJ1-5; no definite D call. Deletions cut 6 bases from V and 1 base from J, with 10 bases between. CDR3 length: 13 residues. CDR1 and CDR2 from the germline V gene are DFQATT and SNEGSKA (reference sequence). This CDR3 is CSATGLSNQPQHF. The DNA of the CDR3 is TGCAGTGCGACCGGACTAAGCAATCAGCCCCAGCATTTT.

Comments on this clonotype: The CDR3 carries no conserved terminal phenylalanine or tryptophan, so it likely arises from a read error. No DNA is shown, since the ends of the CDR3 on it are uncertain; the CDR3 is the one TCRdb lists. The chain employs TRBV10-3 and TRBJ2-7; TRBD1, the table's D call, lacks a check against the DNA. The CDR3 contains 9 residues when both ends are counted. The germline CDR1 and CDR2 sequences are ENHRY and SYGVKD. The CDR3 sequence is CAISESQGS.

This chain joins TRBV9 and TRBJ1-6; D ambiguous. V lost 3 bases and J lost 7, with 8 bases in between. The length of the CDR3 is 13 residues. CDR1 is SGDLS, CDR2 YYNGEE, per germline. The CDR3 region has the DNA TGTGCCAGCAGCGCTATCTTCAATTCACCCCTCCACTTT. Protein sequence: CASSAIFNSPLHF.

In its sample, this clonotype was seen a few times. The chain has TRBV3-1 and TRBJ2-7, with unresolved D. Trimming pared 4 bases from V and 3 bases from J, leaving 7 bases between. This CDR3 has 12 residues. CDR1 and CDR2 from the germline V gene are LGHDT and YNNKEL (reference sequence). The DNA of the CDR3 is TGTGCCAGCAGCCCAAATTACTACGAGCAGTACTTC. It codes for CASSPNYYEQYF.

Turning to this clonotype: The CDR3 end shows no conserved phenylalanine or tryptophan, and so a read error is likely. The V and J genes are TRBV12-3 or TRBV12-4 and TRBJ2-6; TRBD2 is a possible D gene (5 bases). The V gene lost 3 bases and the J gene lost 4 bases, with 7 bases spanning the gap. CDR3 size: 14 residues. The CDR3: CASSLSGGANVLTP. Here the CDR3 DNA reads TGTGCCAGCAGTTTGTCGGGGGGGGCCAACGTCCTGACTCCA.

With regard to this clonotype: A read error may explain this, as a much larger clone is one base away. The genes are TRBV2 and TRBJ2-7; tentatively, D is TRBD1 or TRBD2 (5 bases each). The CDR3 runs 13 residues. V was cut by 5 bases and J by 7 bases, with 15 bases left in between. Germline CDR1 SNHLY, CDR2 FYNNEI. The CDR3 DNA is TGTGCCAGCAGTTCCCAAAACGAGGGGGAGCAGTACTTC. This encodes CASSSQNEGEQYF.

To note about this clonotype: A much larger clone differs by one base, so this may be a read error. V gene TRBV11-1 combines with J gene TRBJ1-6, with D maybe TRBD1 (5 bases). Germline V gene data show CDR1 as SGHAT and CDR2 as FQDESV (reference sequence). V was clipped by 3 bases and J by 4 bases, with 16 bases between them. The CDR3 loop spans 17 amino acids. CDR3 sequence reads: CASSLARGGLYNSPLHF. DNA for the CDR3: TGTGCCAGCAGCTTGGCACGGGGGGGACTTTATAATTCACCCCTCCACTTT.

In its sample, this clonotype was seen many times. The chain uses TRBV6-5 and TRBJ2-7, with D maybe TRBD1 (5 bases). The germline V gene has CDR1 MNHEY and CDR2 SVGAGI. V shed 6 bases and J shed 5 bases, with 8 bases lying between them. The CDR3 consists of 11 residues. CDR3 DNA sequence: TGTGCCAGCAGCCCAGGGCACGAGCAGTACTTC. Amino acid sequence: CASSPGHEQYF.